A single sample is the source of the 21 T cell receptor beta chains below, sequenced in a study of T cell repertoires in cytomegalovirus infection. Their antigen targets remain unknown. In TCRdb, the reads were re-called with MiXCR into one record per CDR3 protein. The sample comprises about 89,000 distinct CDR3 sequences, about 29% of which are singletons, and more than 70% rests with the top ten. This specimen consisted of CD8+ T cells from cultured PBMCs, obtained from culture after CMV antigen stimulation. Receptor source: a human donor in good health (CMV status not recorded). Some clones in this sample may be carry-over from other donors' samples.

The table lists this clonotype with many counts. The chain links TRBV7-2 to TRBJ2-1; D call uncertain. CDR1 and CDR2 from the germline V gene are SGHTA and FQGNSA. Trimming shortened V by 2 bases and J by 7 bases, and 6 bases separated the two germline ends. This CDR3 comprises 12 residues. The CDR3 DNA reads as TGTGCCAGCAGCTTAATTTGGAATGAGCAGTTCTTC. Residues: CASSLIWNEQFF.

The chain has TRBV2 and TRBJ2-7; TRBD2 agrees at 7 bases. J lost 2 bases, V lost 3 bases, and 4 bases had no gene match. This CDR3 spans 14 amino acids. Per the germline V gene, CDR1 is SNHLY and CDR2 is FYNNEI. CDR3 protein: CASSEGLAAYEQYF. The CDR3 nucleotides are TGTGCCAGCAGTGAGGGTCTAGCGGCCTACGAGCAGTACTTC. Looking up the rest from reference TRBV2 and TRBJ2-7 gives the full variable domain: EPEVTQTPSHQVTQMGQEVILRCVPISNHLYFYWYRQILGQKVEFLVSFYNNEISEKSEIFDDQFSVERPDGSNFTLKIRSTKLEDSAMYFCASSEGLAAYEQYFGPGTRLTVT.

This clonotype showed up just a few times. The V gene is TRBV6-1, the J gene TRBJ2-3, with 9 bases identical to TRBD2. CDR3 length: 18 residues. The ends lost 2 bases at V and 2 bases at J; junction bases unmatched: 11. Germline loops: CDR1 MNHNS, CDR2 SASEGT. CDR3 residues: CASSEHSGGTSITDTQYF. CDR3 bases: TGTGCCAGCAGTGAACACAGCGGGGGGACGTCTATCACAGATACGCAGTATTTT.

This chain links TRBV7-9 with TRBJ1-2, with D possibly matching TRBD1 (5 bases). Germline V gives CDR1 SEHNR, CDR2 FQNEAQ (reference sequence). Trimming stripped 0 bases from V and 4 bases from J, with 12 bases between. The CDR3 spans 15 residues. In DNA form, the CDR3 reads TGTGCCAGCAGCTTAGCTGAGGGGATGCGCTATGGCTACACCTTC. Translation: CASSLAEGMRYGYTF.

This clonotype was picked up many times. This chain links TRBV10-3 with TRBJ2-3, with D perhaps matching TRBD1 (5 bases). Trimming cost V 0 bases and J 7 bases, with 17 bases left between them. The CDR3 is 16 amino acids. Germline V gene lookup returns CDR1 ENHRY and CDR2 SYGVKD. The CDR3 region has the DNA TGTGCCATCAGTGAGTCTAGGGGCCCATCTGTCAATACGCAGTATTTT. This encodes CAISESRGPSVNTQYF.

The rearrangement links TRBV12-3 or TRBV12-4 to TRBJ2-7; 10 nucleotides align to TRBD2. The CDR3 has 16 amino acids. The V gene end was trimmed by 6 bases and the J gene end by 0 bases; junction bases not matched to a gene: 8. The CDR3 sequence is CASSFHSGGPSYEQYF. DNA of the CDR3: TGTGCCAGCAGCTTCCATAGCGGGGGGCCCTCCTACGAGCAGTACTTC.

The V gene is TRBV24-1, the J gene TRBJ2-1; 8 bases agree with TRBD1. Germline loops: CDR1 KGHDR, CDR2 SFDVKD. CDR3 length: 16 residues. The V segment lost 2 bases and the J segment 4 bases; nucleotides outside the gene matches: 6. The CDR3 nucleotides are TGTGCCACCAGTGATTCGACAGGGGCGGGATACAATGAGCAGTTCTTC. Its protein product is CATSDSTGAGYNEQFF.

This clonotype turned up a few times. The chain combines TRBV19 with TRBJ1-2; 7 bases map to TRBD1. The CDR3 covers 14 residues. The V gene's germline CDR1 is LNHDA and CDR2 SQIVND (reference sequence). V shed 5 bases, J shed 3 bases, and the junction held 6 bases outside the gene matches. The DNA for the CDR3 is TGTGCCAGTAGTGATACAGGGGTCGACTATGGCTACACCTTC. Residues: CASSDTGVDYGYTF.

This clonotype was seen a few times. This rearrangement joins TRBV27 to TRBJ1-6; weak D call: TRBD1 (6 bases). The CDR3 length is 15 residues. The V end was cut by 7 bases, the J end by 4 bases, with 14 bases between. Germline V CDR1 and CDR2: MNHEY, SMNVEV (reference sequence). CDR3 sequence (DNA): TGTGCCAGCAAACAGGGAAGCTTTTATAATTCACCCCTCCACTTT. Its protein product is CASKQGSFYNSPLHF.

This CDR3 reads CAIRETSGGTSYNEQFF. CDR3 sequence (DNA): TGTGCCATCAGGGAGACTAGCGGGGGGACTAGCTACAATGAGCAGTTCTTC. The chain couples TRBV10-3 to TRBJ2-1; TRBD2 agrees at 13 bases. The ends lost 6 bases at V and 3 bases at J; junction bases unmatched: 8. The CDR3 length is 17 residues. Per the germline V gene, CDR1 is ENHRY and CDR2 is SYGVKD.

The V and J genes are TRBV6-1 and TRBJ2-3; D remains unclear. Trimming stripped 5 bases from V and 5 bases from J, with 11 bases between. This CDR3 has 13 amino acids. Per the germline V gene, CDR1 is MNHNS and CDR2 is SASEGT. CDR3 DNA sequence: TGTGCCAGCAGTTCTACGTACCGAGATACGCAGTATTTT. Protein product: CASSSTYRDTQYF.

This clonotype was seen at least ten times. The gene calls are TRBV4-1 and TRBJ2-6; TRBD1 matches at 7 bases. The CDR3 is 15 residues long. Germline loops: CDR1 MGHRA, CDR2 YSYEKL. Trimming at V came to 5 bases and at J to 4 bases, leaving 5 bases not matched to a gene. The CDR3 DNA reads TGCGCCAGCAGCGGGACAGATGGGGGGGCCAACGTCCTGACTTTC. Translating gives CASSGTDGGANVLTF.

This clonotype turned up a few times. The chain recombines TRBV4-1 with TRBJ1-1; TRBD1 matches at 8 bases. The CDR3 runs 14 residues. CDR1 is MGHRA, CDR2 YSYEKL, per germline. J was trimmed by 5 bases and V by 1 base; bases with no gene match: 3. Written as DNA, the CDR3 is TGCGCCAGCAGCCAAGGACAGGGGAAGACTGAAGCTTTCTTT. It codes for CASSQGQGKTEAFF.

This clonotype was detected a few times. The DNA of the CDR3 is TGTGCCAGCAGCTCCCCGACTAGCGGGGGGTTAGATACGCAGTATTTT. Translation: CASSSPTSGGLDTQYF. The J gene is TRBJ2-3, the V gene TRBV11-2, with 13 bases lining up with TRBD2. Germline CDR1 is SGHAT and CDR2 is FQNNGV. The CDR3 has 16 residues. V lost 4 bases, J lost 5 bases, and 6 bases stayed unmatched.

This clonotype was recorded many times. CDR3 DNA: TGTGCCAGTAGTAGCATTCCTGGCGGGGAGCTGTTTTTT. Translation: CASSSIPGGELFF. The rearrangement links TRBV19 to TRBJ2-2; D is uncertain. This CDR3 has 13 residues. V was pared by 4 bases and J by 7 bases, with 10 bases between. Germline V CDR1 and CDR2: LNHDA, SQIVND (reference sequence).

The chain recombines TRBV7-9 with TRBJ2-2, with D perhaps matching TRBD1 (5 bases). Germline values: CDR1 SEHNR, CDR2 FQNEAQ (reference sequence). Trimming took 7 bases from V and 4 from J, leaving 10 bases between them. The length of the CDR3 is 13 residues. As DNA, the CDR3 is TGTGCCAGCAACCCGACAGTCACCGGGGAGCTGTTTTTT. Its protein is CASNPTVTGELFF.

The table lists this clonotype with a few counts. V is TRBV7-9 and J is TRBJ2-3; the D call may be TRBD1 or TRBD2 (6 bases each). Between the trimmed V and J ends, which lost 4 bases and 7 bases, there was a span of 21 bases. This CDR3 is 16 amino acids long. Germline V lookup: CDR1 SEHNR, CDR2 FQNEAQ (reference sequence). Here the CDR3 reads CASSSRRVGGPHTQYF. CDR3 nucleotide sequence: TGTGCCAGCAGCTCCAGAAGGGTGGGGGGCCCTCATACGCAGTATTTT.

This clonotype was recorded many times. J is TRBJ1-2 and V is TRBV28, with D perhaps matching TRBD1 (6 bases). The V end lost 5 bases, the J end lost 0 bases, and 16 bases lay between the germline ends. This CDR3 contains 16 residues. Germline V gene data show CDR1 as MDHEN and CDR2 as SYDVKM. CDR3 sequence reads: CASSPQGSHPNYGYTF. The CDR3 DNA reads TGTGCCAGCAGTCCCCAGGGGTCACATCCTAACTATGGCTACACCTTC.

The CDR3 DNA reads TGTGCCAGCAGCTTGGGTCCGGAACCTGCAACTAATGAAAAACTGTTTTTT. Its protein is CASSLGPEPATNEKLFF. The chain recombines TRBV5-4 with TRBJ1-4; no firm D call. Germline V gene lookup returns CDR1 SGHNT and CDR2 YYREEE (reference sequence). This CDR3 region has 17 residues. Trimming pared 0 bases from V and 0 bases from J, leaving 12 bases between.

This clonotype was picked up many times. V gene TRBV2 combines with J gene TRBJ2-1, with D tentatively TRBD1 (6 bases). The V gene lost 5 bases and the J gene lost 11 bases, with 13 bases spanning the gap. The germline V gene has CDR1 SNHLY and CDR2 FYNNEI. The CDR3 runs 12 residues. Here the CDR3 reads CASSRDTGKQFF. The CDR3 DNA reads as TGTGCCAGCAGTCGGGACACCGGAAAGCAGTTCTTC. Based on the CDR3 plus reference TRBV2 and TRBJ2-1, the full variable domain is EPEVTQTPSHQVTQMGQEVILRCVPISNHLYFYWYRQILGQKVEFLVSFYNNEISEKSEIFDDQFSVERPDGSNFTLKIRSTKLEDSAMYFCASSRDTGKQFFGPGTRLTVL.

This clonotype was seen a few times. This chain uses TRBV7-9 with TRBJ1-4; maybe TRBD1 (5 bases). Germline V CDR1 and CDR2: SEHNR, FQNEAQ (reference sequence). This CDR3 region has 12 residues. V was pared by 8 bases and J by 9 bases, with 13 bases between. The CDR3 spells CASEGGAQKLFF. The CDR3, as DNA: TGTGCCAGCGAGGGCGGGGCGCAAAAACTGTTTTTT.